These 15 T cell receptor beta chains were all obtained from the same sample, sequenced in a study of T-cell memory formation after mild COVID-19. TCRdb redid the calling of the 5' RACE reads with MiXCR, one entry per CDR3 protein. The sample lists around 340,000 distinct CDR3 sequences; 14% were seen once. The sample was PBMCs or a T cell subset sorted from them (not recorded which). These receptors were collected from a man aged 18 to 35 who had mild COVID-19 (a few samples of this study predate the infection). Cell type and time point are not known.

This clonotype came up a few times. The V call is TRBV20-1, the J call TRBJ1-1, with D uncertain. V shed 5 bases and J shed 0 bases, with 7 bases lying between them. The CDR3 totals 12 residues. The V gene's germline CDR1 is DFQATT and CDR2 SNEGSKA (reference sequence). The CDR3 loop is CSAFTVNTEAFF. CDR3 in DNA: TGCAGTGCTTTTACAGTGAACACTGAAGCTTTCTTT.

This clonotype was seen more than once but under ten times. The chain uses TRBV12-3 or TRBV12-4 and TRBJ2-1; perhaps D is TRBD1 or TRBD2 (6 bases each). V shed 2 bases and J shed 8 bases, with 7 bases lying between them. The CDR3 contains 12 residues. CDR3 in amino acids: CASSLRGDEQFF. The CDR3 DNA follows: TGTGCCAGCAGTTTAAGGGGGGATGAGCAGTTCTTC.

This clonotype was counted between two and nine times. The chain couples TRBV27 to TRBJ1-5; D not resolved. Germline values: CDR1 MNHEY, CDR2 SMNVEV (reference sequence). V dropped 1 base and J dropped 3 bases, with 4 bases sitting between them. The CDR3 runs 13 residues. The CDR3 loop is CASSLFLNQPQHF. The CDR3 coding sequence is TGTGCCAGCAGTTTATTCCTCAATCAGCCCCAGCATTTT.

This clonotype was seen only a few times. This chain links TRBV6-2 or TRBV6-3 with TRBJ2-5, with 10 bases identical to TRBD1. The length of the CDR3 is 15 residues. The germline V gene has CDR1 MNHEY and CDR2 SVGEGT. J gave up 1 base and V 6 bases, and 5 bases lay outside the gene matches. CDR3 nucleotides: TGTGCCAGCAGCCGGGACAGGGGTCTCCAAGAGACCCAGTACTTC. This translates into CASSRDRGLQETQYF.

J is TRBJ2-3 and V is TRBV9, with D perhaps given as TRBD1 or TRBD2 (5 bases each). Germline-derived CDR1 and CDR2 are SGDLS and YYNGEE. V lost 4 bases, J lost 5 bases, and 14 bases lay in between. CDR3 length: 14 amino acids. As DNA, the CDR3 is TGTGCCAGCAGCCCAAGAGGGGCACAAGATACGCAGTATTTT. Encoded protein: CASSPRGAQDTQYF.

The rearrangement links TRBV5-1 to TRBJ2-5; TRBD1 aligns across 9 bases. After removal of 1 base from V and 5 bases from J, the junction contained 12 bases not matched to a gene. This CDR3 is built from 17 residues. Per the germline V gene, CDR1 is SGHRS and CDR2 is YFSETQ. Here the CDR3 reads CASSLFTGGVGLETQYF. CDR3 in DNA: TGCGCCAGCAGCTTGTTCACAGGGGGCGTCGGACTGGAGACCCAGTACTTC.

This clonotype came up a few times. V and J are TRBV9 and TRBJ1-5; tentatively, D is TRBD1 (5 bases). V shed 4 bases and J shed 1 base, with 12 bases lying between them. CDR3 length: 15 amino acids. Germline CDR1 reads SGDLS; CDR2 reads YYNGEE. The CDR3 sequence: CASSPQGMSNQPQHF. CDR3 nucleotides: TGTGCCAGCAGCCCCCAGGGAATGAGCAATCAGCCCCAGCATTTT.

This clonotype was counted many times. This rearrangement joins TRBV11-2 to TRBJ2-7; TRBD2 agrees at 12 bases. V shed 6 bases and J 1 base; nucleotides not matched to a gene: 10. From germline, CDR1 is SGHAT and CDR2 FQNNGV. This CDR3 has 17 residues. CDR3 DNA: TGTGCCAGCAGAAAACGAACTAGCGGGGGGATGTCCTACGAGCAGTACTTC. This gives the protein CASRKRTSGGMSYEQYF.

This clonotype was found a few times. The V and J genes are TRBV20-1 and TRBJ2-1; 11 bases match TRBD2. Germline trimming cut 2 bases from V and 8 bases from J; bases unmatched to any gene: 17. The CDR3 spans 18 residues. Per germline, CDR1 DFQATT and CDR2 SNEGSKA (reference sequence). CDR3 nucleotides: TGCAGTGCTAGACCCCAAGGGAAACTAGCGGGGGTTCACGATGAGCAGTTCTTC. Translated: CSARPQGKLAGVHDEQFF.

This clonotype was counted a few times. The chain employs TRBV6-6 and TRBJ2-7; D ambiguous. The ends were cut back, 2 bases at V and 4 bases at J, with 9 bases in the middle. Germline CDR1 and CDR2: MNHNY and SVGAGI (reference sequence). The length of the CDR3 is 13 residues. This CDR3 is CASSYARKYEQYF. The CDR3 coding sequence is TGTGCCAGCAGTTACGCCAGAAAATACGAGCAGTACTTC.

This chain uses TRBV12-3 or TRBV12-4 with TRBJ1-1, with D possibly TRBD1 on 6 matching bases. V was trimmed by 10 bases and J by 0 bases, leaving 21 bases between them. This CDR3 comprises 16 residues. CDR3 nucleotide sequence: TGTGCCACCGCGGGAGGGGGACACAACATGAACACTGAAGCTTTCTTT. Protein sequence: CATAGGGHNMNTEAFF.

The rearrangement joins TRBV12-3 or TRBV12-4 to TRBJ1-1; D remains unclear. With 3 bases removed from V and 10 bases from J, the gap between germline ends came to 9 bases. The CDR3 is 11 residues long. The CDR3 sequence is CASSFGGGAFF. CDR3 DNA sequence: TGTGCCAGCAGTTTTGGAGGTGGAGCTTTCTTT.

The chain couples TRBV12-3 or TRBV12-4 to TRBJ1-1, with 9 bases aligning to TRBD1. The CDR3 runs to 14 residues. V lost 3 bases to trimming and J lost 3 bases; unmatched junction nucleotides: 2. Written as DNA, the CDR3 is TGTGCCAGCAGTTTCTGGACAGGGGACACTGAAGCTTTCTTT. Its translation: CASSFWTGDTEAFF.

This clonotype was seen many times. V usage is TRBV5-5 and J usage is TRBJ1-1, with a weak D call TRBD1 (5 bases). This CDR3 region has 13 residues. The V end lost 5 bases, the J end lost 4 bases, and 12 bases lay between the germline ends. Germline V gene lookup returns CDR1 SGHKS and CDR2 YYEKEE (reference sequence). The CDR3 reads CASSGRGLTEAFF. DNA for the CDR3: TGTGCCAGCAGTGGGCGGGGCCTCACTGAAGCTTTCTTT.

This clonotype was detected only a few times. The genes are TRBV4-1 and TRBJ2-1; TRBD2 matches at 11 bases. Germline CDR1 reads MGHRA; CDR2 reads YSYEKL. V shed 8 bases and J 7 bases; nucleotides not matched to a gene: 10. This CDR3 is 15 amino acids long. The CDR3 region is CASPAEGLAVNEQFF. CDR3 DNA: TGCGCCAGCCCCGCAGAGGGACTAGCGGTGAATGAGCAGTTCTTC.